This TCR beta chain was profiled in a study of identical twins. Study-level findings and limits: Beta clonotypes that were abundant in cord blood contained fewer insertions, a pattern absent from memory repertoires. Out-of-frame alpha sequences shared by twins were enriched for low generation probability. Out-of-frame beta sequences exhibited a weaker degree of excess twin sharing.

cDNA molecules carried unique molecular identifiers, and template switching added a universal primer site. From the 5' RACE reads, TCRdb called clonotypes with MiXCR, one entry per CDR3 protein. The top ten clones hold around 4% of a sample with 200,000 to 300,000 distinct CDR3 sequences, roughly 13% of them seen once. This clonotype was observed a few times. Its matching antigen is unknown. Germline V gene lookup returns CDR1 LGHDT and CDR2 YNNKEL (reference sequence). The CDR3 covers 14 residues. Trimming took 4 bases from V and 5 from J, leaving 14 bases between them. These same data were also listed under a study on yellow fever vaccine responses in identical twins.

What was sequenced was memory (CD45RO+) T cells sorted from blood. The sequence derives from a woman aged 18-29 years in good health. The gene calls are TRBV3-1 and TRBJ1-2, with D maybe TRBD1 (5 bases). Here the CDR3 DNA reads TGTGCCAGCAGCCTTTTGGTGGCAGGGTATGGCTACACCTTC. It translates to CASSLLVAGYGYTF. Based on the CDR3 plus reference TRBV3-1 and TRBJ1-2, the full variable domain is DTAVSQTPKYLVTQMGNDKSIKCEQNLGHDTMYWYKQDSKKFLKIMFSYNNKELIINETVPNRFSPKSPDKAHLNLHINSLELGDSAVYFCASSLLVAGYGYTFGSGTRLTVV.